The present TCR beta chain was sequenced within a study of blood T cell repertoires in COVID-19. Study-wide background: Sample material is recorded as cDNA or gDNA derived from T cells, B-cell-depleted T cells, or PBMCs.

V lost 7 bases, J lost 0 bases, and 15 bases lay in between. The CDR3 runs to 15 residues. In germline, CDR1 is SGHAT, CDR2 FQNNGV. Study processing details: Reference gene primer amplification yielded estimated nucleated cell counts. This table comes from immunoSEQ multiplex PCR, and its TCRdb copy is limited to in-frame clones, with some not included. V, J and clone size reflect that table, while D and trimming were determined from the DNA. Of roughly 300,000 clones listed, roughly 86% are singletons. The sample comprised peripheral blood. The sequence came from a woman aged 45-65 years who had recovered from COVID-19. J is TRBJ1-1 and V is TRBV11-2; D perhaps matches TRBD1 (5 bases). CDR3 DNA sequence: TGTGCCAGCACACGGACAAGGGGAATGAACACTGAAGCTTTCTTT. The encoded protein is CASTRTRGMNTEAFF. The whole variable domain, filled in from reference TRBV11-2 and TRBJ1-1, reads EAGVAQSPRYKIIEKRQSVAFWCNPISGHATLYWYQQILGQGPKLLIQFQNNGVVDDSQLPKDRFSAERLKGVDSTLKIQPAKLEDSAVYLCASTRTRGMNTEAFFGQGTRLTVV.